What follows are 19 T cell receptor beta chains derived from one specimen sequenced in a study of T cell responses to AZD1222 COVID-19 vaccine. The table came from immunoSEQ multiplex PCR; TCRdb's copy has only in-frame clones and leaves some out. Among tens of thousands of clones, about 78% were seen once, and the ten largest hold 47%. The source material was peripheral blood, sampled 28 days after the second AZD1222 dose. The receptors derive from an adult who received the AZD1222 COVID-19 vaccine.

V is TRBV28 and J is TRBJ2-1; 14 bases align to TRBD2. Germline V gene data show CDR1 as MDHEN and CDR2 as SYDVKM. The ends lost 5 bases at V and 7 bases at J; junction bases unmatched: 7. The CDR3 length is 16 residues. The CDR3 loop is CASSLRLAGGPNEQFF. The CDR3 DNA is TGTGCCAGCAGTCTCAGACTAGCGGGAGGGCCTAATGAGCAGTTCTTC.

This clone is medium-sized within its sample. The rearrangement links TRBV5-6 to TRBJ1-3; D gene ambiguous. This CDR3 has 14 amino acids. The V gene's germline CDR1 is SGHDT and CDR2 YYEEEE. Trimming took off 5 bases at V and 2 bases at J, with 11 bases between the two ends. CDR3 sequence (DNA): TGTGCCAGCAGTTACCGTGGGGCTGGAAACACCATATATTTT. Its protein is CASSYRGAGNTIYF.

The genes are TRBV19 and TRBJ2-5, with 12 bases lining up with TRBD2. The CDR3 sequence is 16 residues long. Germline trimming cut 5 bases from V and 5 bases from J; bases unmatched to any gene: 9. Germline V lookup: CDR1 LNHDA, CDR2 SQIVND (reference sequence). The DNA of the CDR3 is TGTGCCAGTAGTTCCCTAGCGGGAGGGCCCTGGGAGACCCAGTACTTC. Protein: CASSSLAGGPWETQYF.

The chain combines TRBV5-1 with TRBJ2-1; D is undetermined. This CDR3 is built from 13 residues. Trimming shortened V by 5 bases and J by 5 bases, and 11 bases separated the two germline ends. Germline CDR1 is SGHRS and CDR2 is YFSETQ. Here the CDR3 DNA reads TGCGCCAGCAGAAGTTCCGCTCACAATGAGCAGTTCTTC. Translating it yields CASRSSAHNEQFF.

The chain employs TRBV29-1 and TRBJ1-4; D not certain. Trimming left V 6 bases short and J 8 bases short, with 22 bases between. CDR1 and CDR2 from the germline V gene are SQVTM and ANQGSEA. This CDR3 contains 15 residues. CDR3 coding DNA: TGCAGCGTCCAAAAATCCCCCGGAGGTGGGGAAAAACTGTTTTTT. As protein: CSVQKSPGGGEKLFF.

The V call is TRBV4-2, the J call TRBJ2-3; 7 nucleotides agree with TRBD2. The germline V gene has CDR1 LGHNA and CDR2 YNFKEQ. The CDR3 length is 15 residues. Losses at the gene ends were 6 bases for V and 6 bases for J; bases not matched to a gene: 12. CDR3 nucleotide sequence: TGTGCCAGCAGTATAGGTGGCGGGAGATGGGATACGCAGTATTTT. Protein product: CASSIGGGRWDTQYF.

V and J are TRBV4-3 and TRBJ1-2; possibly TRBD1 for D (5 bases). The CDR3 runs to 13 residues. CDR1 is LGHNA, CDR2 YSLEER, per germline. V was trimmed by 4 bases and J by 8 bases, leaving 14 bases between them. DNA of the CDR3: TGCGCCAGCAGCCGTGGGGGAGAGGGGGGCTACACCTTC. This codes for CASSRGGEGGYTF.

The chain carries TRBV24-1 and TRBJ1-5; D might be TRBD1 (6 bases). Germline lookup yields CDR1 KGHDR and CDR2 SFDVKD. The CDR3 covers 16 residues. V dropped 3 bases and J dropped 9 bases, with 20 bases sitting between them. For the CDR3, the DNA is TGTGCCACCAGTGATCATACAGGGACCCTCAGGTGGCCCCAGCATTTT. Protein sequence: CATSDHTGTLRWPQHF.

This clone was counted only a few times. The chain couples TRBV7-9 to TRBJ2-1, with TRBD2 matching 16 bases. V lost 4 bases and J lost 6; bases outside the gene matches: 9. CDR3 size: 18 residues. Germline lookup yields CDR1 SEHNR and CDR2 FQNEAQ (reference sequence). CDR3 sequence reads: CASSSLGLAGGPVNEQFF. CDR3 bases: TGTGCCAGCAGCTCTTTGGGACTAGCGGGAGGGCCCGTCAATGAGCAGTTCTTC.

The J gene is TRBJ1-5, the V gene TRBV7-8; D possibly corresponds to TRBD1 (5 bases). The ends were cut back, 3 bases at V and 6 bases at J, with 15 bases in the middle. Germline CDR1 is SGHVS and CDR2 is FQNEAQ. The CDR3 is made up of 15 amino acids. CDR3 sequence reads: CASSFSGGAGQPQHF. The DNA for the CDR3 is TGTGCCAGCAGCTTTAGTGGAGGGGCGGGTCAGCCCCAGCATTTT.

This clone came up a few times. This chain joins TRBV23-1 and TRBJ2-2; tentatively, D is TRBD2 (6 bases). TRBV23-1 falls under the ORF class, with uncertain function. The length of the CDR3 is 18 residues. Deletions cut 4 bases from V and 5 bases from J, with 23 bases between. DNA for the CDR3: TGCGCCAGCAGTCGACCCGAGGGGACGGACTATTCTACCGGGGAGCTGTTTTTT. Amino acid sequence: CASSRPEGTDYSTGELFF.

The V gene is TRBV7-8, the J gene TRBJ1-6, with no clear D. V lost 2 bases to trimming and J lost 8 bases, with 10 bases between them. The CDR3 has 14 amino acids. Germline CDR1 reads SGHVS; CDR2 reads FQNEAQ. Here the CDR3 DNA reads TGTGCCAGCAGCTTATCCGGAGTGGATTCACCCCTCCACTTT. Translation: CASSLSGVDSPLHF.

The V and J genes are TRBV4-2 and TRBJ2-7; D is undetermined. CDR3 length equals 14 residues. The V and J ends lost 4 bases and 0 bases respectively, with 10 bases between them. CDR1 is LGHNA, CDR2 YNFKEQ, per germline. This chain's CDR3 is CASSPRRSSYEQYF. CDR3 DNA: TGTGCCAGCAGCCCGCGCAGGAGCTCCTACGAGCAGTACTTC.

The chain uses TRBV24-1 and TRBJ2-2; 10 nucleotides match TRBD2. Germline loops: CDR1 KGHDR, CDR2 SFDVKD. The CDR3 extends over 17 amino acids. V lost 3 bases and J lost 1; bases outside the gene matches: 4. CDR3: CATSDHPSGGNTGELFF. In DNA, the CDR3 is TGTGCCACCAGTGATCATCCTAGCGGGGGGAACACCGGGGAGCTGTTTTTT.

This clone was seen a handful of times. The chain uses TRBV7-6 and TRBJ2-2, with 9 positions matching TRBD2. CDR1 SGHVS and CDR2 FNYEAQ come from the germline V gene. CDR3 length equals 17 residues. With 5 bases clipped from V and 6 bases from J, the junction kept 13 bases outside the gene matches. CDR3 nucleotides: TGTGCCAGCAGCGCAACTACTAGCGGGTGGAAAGCCGGGGAGCTGTTTTTT. It specifies CASSATTSGWKAGELFF.

This chain uses TRBV6-5 with TRBJ2-7; D might be TRBD1 (5 bases). This CDR3 has 12 residues. Between the trimmed V and J ends, which lost 4 bases and 5 bases, there was a span of 9 bases. From germline, CDR1 is MNHEY and CDR2 SVGAGI. The CDR3 loop is CASSSTGDEQYF. The CDR3 DNA follows: TGTGCCAGCAGTTCTACAGGAGACGAGCAGTACTTC.

The chain carries TRBV2 and TRBJ2-5, with 10 bases matching TRBD2. The CDR3 totals 15 residues. Trimming took 5 bases from V and 3 from J; bases not matched to a gene: 6. CDR1 SNHLY and CDR2 FYNNEI come from the germline V gene. The CDR3 bases are TGTGCCAGCAGTCAGCCGGGACTAGCGAAAGAGACCCAGTACTTC. This translates into CASSQPGLAKETQYF. The full variable domain, in which reference TRBV2 and TRBJ2-5 provide the parts outside the CDR3, is EPEVTQTPSHQVTQMGQEVILRCVPISNHLYFYWYRQILGQKVEFLVSFYNNEISEKSEIFDDQFSVERPDGSNFTLKIRSTKLEDSAMYFCASSQPGLAKETQYFGPGTRLLVL.

V is TRBV7-9 and J is TRBJ1-4; D is perhaps TRBD1 (5 bases). The length of the CDR3 is 15 residues. V lost 4 bases and J lost 3, with 12 bases in between. CDR1 is SEHNR, CDR2 FQNEAQ, per germline (reference sequence). The CDR3 nucleotides are TGTGCCAGCAGCTCAAGGGACGCCTCTAATGAAAAACTGTTTTTT. Its translation: CASSSRDASNEKLFF.

The CDR3 reads CASSGPMGASNQPQHF. The CDR3 nucleotides read TGTGCCAGCAGTGGCCCGATGGGAGCTAGCAATCAGCCCCAGCATTTT. The V and J genes are TRBV6-1 and TRBJ1-5; D gene unclear. The CDR3 extends over 16 amino acids. The ends were cut back, 4 bases at V and 0 bases at J, with 13 bases in the middle. Germline V gives CDR1 MNHNS, CDR2 SASEGT.